The rows below give T cell receptor beta chains drawn from one sample of a study of T cells in localized non-small cell lung cancer. The protocol was immunoSEQ multiplex PCR, while the TCRdb copy is restricted to in-frame clones and leaves out a portion. Of 30,000 to 45,000 clones in the sample, roughly 89% are singletons; the top ten hold 6.5% to 9%. The sequenced sample was peripheral blood, obtained before any cancer treatment. These receptors were collected from a woman between 35 and 70 years old with stage I lung adenocarcinoma. Each CDR3 is given with its conserved first and last residue. Each record gives: V gene, CDR3 length, J gene, D gene, clone size, CDR3 DNA, CDR3 protein. A D gene is named only where the DNA matches it firmly. Expanded clones are given a class, and other clones once, few, many or no size at all.

V gene: TRBV19
CDR3 length: 17
J gene: TRBJ1-3
D gene: TRBD1
clone size: once
CDR3 DNA: TGTGCCAGCCGATCGACGACAGGGCGCCTCTCTGGAAACACCATATATTTT
CDR3 protein: CASRSTTGRLSGNTIYF

V gene: TRBV7-3
CDR3 length: 16
J gene: TRBJ1-2
D gene: TRBD1
clone size: .
CDR3 DNA: TGTGCCAGCAGCTTGAGACCGGGACAGTCTTCCCTTGGCTACACCTTC
CDR3 protein: CASSLRPGQSSLGYTF

V gene: TRBV7-2
CDR3 length: 15
J gene: TRBJ2-1
D gene: .
clone size: .
CDR3 DNA: TGTGCCAGCAGCTTAGGCCGGGTTTCATACAATGAGCAGTTCTTC
CDR3 protein: CASSLGRVSYNEQFF

V gene: TRBV7-2
CDR3 length: 15
J gene: TRBJ2-1
D gene: .
clone size: .
CDR3 DNA: TGTGCCAGCAGCTTAGACAGCCTCTTAGGGAATGAGCAGTTCTTC
CDR3 protein: CASSLDSLLGNEQFF

V gene: TRBV6-1
CDR3 length: 12
J gene: TRBJ2-3
D gene: TRBD1
clone size: .
CDR3 DNA: TGTGCCAGCAACAGGGGCTGGGATACGCAGTATTTT
CDR3 protein: CASNRGWDTQYF

V gene: TRBV9
CDR3 length: 13
J gene: TRBJ1-1
D gene: .
clone size: .
CDR3 DNA: TGTGCCAGCAGCGTAGAGGGGGGGACTGAAGCTTTCTTT
CDR3 protein: CASSVEGGTEAFF

V gene: TRBV7-3
CDR3 length: 15
J gene: TRBJ2-3
D gene: TRBD1
clone size: few
CDR3 DNA: TGTGCCAGCAGCTTAGGCCAGGGGGTAGCAGATACGCAGTATTTT
CDR3 protein: CASSLGQGVADTQYF

V gene: TRBV9
CDR3 length: 16
J gene: TRBJ2-1
D gene: TRBD2
clone size: .
CDR3 DNA: TGTGCCAGCAGCGCGACTAGCGGGGGGGCTTTCTATGAGCAGTTCTTC
CDR3 protein: CASSATSGGAFYEQFF

V gene: TRBV4-3
CDR3 length: 16
J gene: TRBJ2-1
D gene: TRBD2
clone size: .
CDR3 DNA: TGCGCCAGCAGCCAAGATAGTCTAGCGGGGGGTACTGAGCAGTTCTTC
CDR3 protein: CASSQDSLAGGTEQFF

V gene: TRBV2
CDR3 length: 14
J gene: TRBJ2-3
D gene: .
clone size: .
CDR3 DNA: TGTGCCAGCAGTGCGAGACAGGGAGGGGATACGCAGTATTTT
CDR3 protein: CASSARQGGDTQYF

V gene: TRBV18
CDR3 length: 13
J gene: TRBJ1-4
D gene: .
clone size: .
CDR3 DNA: TGTGCCAGCTCTGTTGAGGGGCGTGAAAAACTGTTTTTT
CDR3 protein: CASSVEGREKLFF

V gene: TRBV10-2
CDR3 length: 14
J gene: TRBJ2-7
D gene: .
clone size: few
CDR3 DNA: TGCGCCAGCAGTGAGTTCAGGGAGTCTGGAGAGCAGTACTTC
CDR3 protein: CASSEFRESGEQYF

V gene: TRBV7-2
CDR3 length: 14
J gene: TRBJ2-3
D gene: .
clone size: .
CDR3 DNA: TGTGCCAGCAGCTTAGACTTCTACACAGATACGCAGTATTTT
CDR3 protein: CASSLDFYTDTQYF

V gene: TRBV2
CDR3 length: 11
J gene: TRBJ2-5
D gene: .
clone size: .
CDR3 DNA: TGTGCGAGCAGGACCACAGGGCATCAGTACTTC
CDR3 protein: CASRTTGHQYF

V gene: TRBV7-6
CDR3 length: 18
J gene: TRBJ2-2
D gene: TRBD2
clone size: .
CDR3 DNA: TGTGCCAGCAGCTTAGTACTAGCGGGGGGGACGAGCACCGGGGAGCTGTTTTTT
CDR3 protein: CASSLVLAGGTSTGELFF

V gene: TRBV5-4
CDR3 length: 14
J gene: TRBJ1-2
D gene: .
clone size: .
CDR3 DNA: TGTGCCAGCAGCTTGGGAGTAGGTAACTATGGCTACACCTTC
CDR3 protein: CASSLGVGNYGYTF

V gene: TRBV5-1
CDR3 length: 14
J gene: TRBJ1-4
D gene: .
clone size: .
CDR3 DNA: TGCGCCAGCACAGCCGGGCGAGCTAATGAAAAACTGTTTTTT
CDR3 protein: CASTAGRANEKLFF

V gene: TRBV7-2
CDR3 length: 14
J gene: TRBJ1-2
D gene: .
clone size: .
CDR3 DNA: TGTGCCAGCAGCTCCCCAAGTACAGGCTATGGCTACACCTTC
CDR3 protein: CASSSPSTGYGYTF

V gene: TRBV10-3
CDR3 length: 13
J gene: TRBJ2-1
D gene: .
clone size: .
CDR3 DNA: TGTGCCATCAGTGTGGGGGGTTACAATGAGCAGTTCTTC
CDR3 protein: CAISVGGYNEQFF

V gene: TRBV20-1
CDR3 length: 11
J gene: TRBJ2-1
D gene: TRBD2
clone size: .
CDR3 DNA: TGCACTATAGCGGGGGATAATGAGCAGTTCTTC
CDR3 protein: CTIAGDNEQFF

V gene: TRBV6-6
CDR3 length: 15
J gene: TRBJ2-1
D gene: .
clone size: .
CDR3 DNA: TGTGCCAGCAGTTTCGCTAGCGTGGGGCACAATGAGCAGTTCTTC
CDR3 protein: CASSFASVGHNEQFF

V gene: TRBV23-1
CDR3 length: 10
J gene: TRBJ2-7
D gene: .
clone size: .
CDR3 DNA: TGCGCCAGTCCAAATTACGAGCAGTACTTC
CDR3 protein: CASPNYEQYF

V gene: TRBV6-6
CDR3 length: 13
J gene: TRBJ1-5
D gene: .
clone size: .
CDR3 DNA: TGTGCCAGCAGTAAACAGGCTAATCAGCCCCAGCATTTT
CDR3 protein: CASSKQANQPQHF

V gene: TRBV2
CDR3 length: 12
J gene: TRBJ2-7
D gene: TRBD1
clone size: .
CDR3 DNA: TGTGCCAGCACCTGGACAGGGTCCGAGCAGTACTTC
CDR3 protein: CASTWTGSEQYF

V gene: TRBV5-1
CDR3 length: 16
J gene: TRBJ2-3
D gene: TRBD2
clone size: .
CDR3 DNA: TGCGCCAGCAGCACCGACGGGGGGACCCGCACAGATACGCAGTATTTT
CDR3 protein: CASSTDGGTRTDTQYF

V gene: TRBV9
CDR3 length: 16
J gene: TRBJ2-3
D gene: .
clone size: .
CDR3 DNA: TGTGCCAGCAGCTCCCAATCGGGGGCCCACACAGATACGCAGTATTTT
CDR3 protein: CASSSQSGAHTDTQYF

V gene: TRBV29-1
CDR3 length: 14
J gene: TRBJ2-2
D gene: .
clone size: .
CDR3 DNA: TGCAGCGTTGGTAGGGGGGCGGGTACCGGGGAGCTGTTTTTT
CDR3 protein: CSVGRGAGTGELFF

V gene: TRBV5-5
CDR3 length: 15
J gene: TRBJ2-3
D gene: .
clone size: .
CDR3 DNA: TGTGCCAGCAGCTTTCAGCAGGCCTTCACAGATACGCAGTATTTT
CDR3 protein: CASSFQQAFTDTQYF

V gene: TRBV7-2
CDR3 length: 13
J gene: TRBJ1-2
D gene: .
clone size: .
CDR3 DNA: TGTGCCAGCAGGACCGACTCGAACTATGGCTACACCTTC
CDR3 protein: CASRTDSNYGYTF

V gene: TRBV14
CDR3 length: 16
J gene: TRBJ2-3
D gene: TRBD1
clone size: .
CDR3 DNA: TGTGCCAGCAGCCACTGGGACAGGCACAGGAGAGATACGCAGTATTTT
CDR3 protein: CASSHWDRHRRDTQYF

V gene: TRBV14
CDR3 length: 13
J gene: TRBJ2-7
D gene: .
clone size: .
CDR3 DNA: TGTGCCAGCAACGCAGGCGGTTCCTACGAGCAGTACTTC
CDR3 protein: CASNAGGSYEQYF

V gene: TRBV2
CDR3 length: 15
J gene: TRBJ2-1
D gene: TRBD2
clone size: .
CDR3 DNA: TGTGCCAGCAGTTTTACGGGACTAGCGGGTAGAAAGCAGTTCTTC
CDR3 protein: CASSFTGLAGRKQFF

V gene: TRBV11-3
CDR3 length: 15
J gene: TRBJ1-1
D gene: .
clone size: .
CDR3 DNA: TGTGCCAGCAGCTTAGTCGGAGGGGGTTCTACTGAAGCTTTCTTT
CDR3 protein: CASSLVGGGSTEAFF

V gene: TRBV5-5
CDR3 length: 15
J gene: TRBJ2-7
D gene: .
clone size: .
CDR3 DNA: TGTGCCAGCAGCCTTCCCCGTATGACCAGCGACGAGCAGTACTTC
CDR3 protein: CASSLPRMTSDEQYF

V gene: TRBV15
CDR3 length: 16
J gene: TRBJ1-4
D gene: .
clone size: .
CDR3 DNA: TGTGCCACCAGCAGAGATCAAGGCGCAACTAATGAAAAACTGTTTTTT
CDR3 protein: CATSRDQGATNEKLFF

V gene: TRBV4-2
CDR3 length: 15
J gene: TRBJ2-3
D gene: .
clone size: .
CDR3 DNA: TGTGCCAGCAGCCGGGAGGCGGGGTGGAGGGATACGCAGTATTTT
CDR3 protein: CASSREAGWRDTQYF

V gene: TRBV6-1
CDR3 length: 14
J gene: TRBJ2-7
D gene: .
clone size: .
CDR3 DNA: TGTGCCAGCAGTGGAGGGACATCAAGTCTCGAGCAGTACTTC
CDR3 protein: CASSGGTSSLEQYF

V gene: TRBV19
CDR3 length: 13
J gene: TRBJ1-6
D gene: TRBD1
clone size: .
CDR3 DNA: TGTGCCAGTAGTCTAGGACAGGGGTCACCCCTCCACTTT
CDR3 protein: CASSLGQGSPLHF

V gene: TRBV6-5
CDR3 length: 14
J gene: TRBJ1-1
D gene: .
clone size: .
CDR3 DNA: TGTGCCAGCAGTTACTCTAACAGAAACACTGAAGCTTTCTTT
CDR3 protein: CASSYSNRNTEAFF

V gene: TRBV6-5
CDR3 length: 12
J gene: TRBJ1-1
D gene: TRBD1
clone size: .
CDR3 DNA: TGTGCCAGCAACAGGGGAGGCACTGAAGCTTTCTTT
CDR3 protein: CASNRGGTEAFF

V gene: TRBV28
CDR3 length: 15
J gene: TRBJ1-2
D gene: .
clone size: .
CDR3 DNA: TGTGCCAGCAGATCCACCGGGACCAAGGGCTATGGCTACACCTTC
CDR3 protein: CASRSTGTKGYGYTF

V gene: TRBV5-1
CDR3 length: 13
J gene: TRBJ1-2
D gene: .
clone size: .
CDR3 DNA: TGCGCCAGCAGCTTGGCCCCCCAGGATGGCTACACCTTC
CDR3 protein: CASSLAPQDGYTF

V gene: TRBV11-2
CDR3 length: 12
J gene: TRBJ2-7
D gene: .
clone size: .
CDR3 DNA: TGTGCCAGCAGCGCAGCTCAGTACGAGCAGTACTTC
CDR3 protein: CASSAAQYEQYF

V gene: TRBV5-4
CDR3 length: 14
J gene: TRBJ1-6
D gene: .
clone size: .
CDR3 DNA: TGTGCCAGCAGCTTCCAAGCAGGGGAGAGGGCCCTCCACTTT
CDR3 protein: CASSFQAGERALHF

V gene: TRBV18
CDR3 length: 18
J gene: TRBJ2-1
D gene: TRBD2
clone size: .
CDR3 DNA: TGTGCCAGCTCACCCCTAGGACTAGCGGTCGGATCCTACAATGAGCAGTTCTTC
CDR3 protein: CASSPLGLAVGSYNEQFF

V gene: TRBV18
CDR3 length: 14
J gene: TRBJ1-2
D gene: .
clone size: few
CDR3 DNA: TGTGCCAGCTCACCAGGGACGGACCTCTATGGCTACACCTTC
CDR3 protein: CASSPGTDLYGYTF